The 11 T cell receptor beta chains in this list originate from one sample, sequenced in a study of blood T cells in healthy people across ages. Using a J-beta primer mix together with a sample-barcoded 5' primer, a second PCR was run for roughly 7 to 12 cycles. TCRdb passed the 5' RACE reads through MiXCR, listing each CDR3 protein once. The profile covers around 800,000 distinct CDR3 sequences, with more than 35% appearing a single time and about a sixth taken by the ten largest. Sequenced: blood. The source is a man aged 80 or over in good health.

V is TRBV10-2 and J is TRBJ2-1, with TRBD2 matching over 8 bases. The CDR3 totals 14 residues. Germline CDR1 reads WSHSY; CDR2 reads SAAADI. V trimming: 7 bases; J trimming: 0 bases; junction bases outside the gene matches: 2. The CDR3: CASKRGSSYNEQFF. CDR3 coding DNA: TGCGCCAGCAAGCGGGGGAGCTCCTACAATGAGCAGTTCTTC.

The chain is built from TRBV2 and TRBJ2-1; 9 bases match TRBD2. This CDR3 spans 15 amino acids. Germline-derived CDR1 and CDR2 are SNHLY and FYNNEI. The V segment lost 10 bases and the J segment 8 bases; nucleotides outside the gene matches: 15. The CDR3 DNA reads TGTGCCACCAAGAAAGGACTAGCGATCGGAGATGAGCAGTTCTTC. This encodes CATKKGLAIGDEQFF.

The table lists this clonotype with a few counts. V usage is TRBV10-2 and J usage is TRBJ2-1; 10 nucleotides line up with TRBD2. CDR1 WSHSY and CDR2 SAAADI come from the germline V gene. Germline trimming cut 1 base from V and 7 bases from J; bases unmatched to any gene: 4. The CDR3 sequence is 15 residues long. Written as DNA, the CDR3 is TGCGCCAGCAGTGAGTTAGCGGGAGGTAGGAATGAGCAGTTCTTC. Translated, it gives CASSELAGGRNEQFF.

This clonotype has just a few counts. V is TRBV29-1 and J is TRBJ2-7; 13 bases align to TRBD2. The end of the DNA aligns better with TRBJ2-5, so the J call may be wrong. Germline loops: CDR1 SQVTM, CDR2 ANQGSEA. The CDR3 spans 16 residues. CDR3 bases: TGCAGCGTTGTGGTACTAGCGGGAGGGATAGGGGAGACCCAGTACTTC. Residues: CSVVVLAGGIGETQYF.

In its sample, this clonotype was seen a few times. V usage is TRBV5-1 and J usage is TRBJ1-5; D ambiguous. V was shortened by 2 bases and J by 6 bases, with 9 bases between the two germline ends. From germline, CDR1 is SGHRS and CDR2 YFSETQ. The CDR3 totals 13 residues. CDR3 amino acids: CASSFGSGQPQHF. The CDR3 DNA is TGCGCCAGCAGCTTCGGCAGCGGTCAGCCCCAGCATTTT.

CDR3 nucleotide sequence: TGTGCCAGCAGTCTTGCAAGACGACCTGGGGCCAACGTCCTGACTTTC. Protein sequence: CASSLARRPGANVLTF. The chain recombines TRBV28 with TRBJ2-6, with D unclear. Looked up from germline, CDR1 is MDHEN and CDR2 is SYDVKM. Trimming pared 5 bases from V and 2 bases from J, leaving 13 bases between. The CDR3 totals 16 residues.

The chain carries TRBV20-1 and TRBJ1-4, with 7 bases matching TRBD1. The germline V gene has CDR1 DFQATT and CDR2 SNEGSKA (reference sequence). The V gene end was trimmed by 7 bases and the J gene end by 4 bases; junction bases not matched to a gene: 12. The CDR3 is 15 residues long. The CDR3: CSVLSGGGNNEKLFF. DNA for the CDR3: TGCAGTGTATTATCAGGGGGGGGCAATAATGAAAAACTGTTTTTT.

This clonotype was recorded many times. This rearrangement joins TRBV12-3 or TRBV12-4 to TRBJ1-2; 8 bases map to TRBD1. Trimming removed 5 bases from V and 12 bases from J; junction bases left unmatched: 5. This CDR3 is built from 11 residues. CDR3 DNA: TGTGCCAGCAGTACGGACAGGGTGCACACCTTC. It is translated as CASSTDRVHTF.

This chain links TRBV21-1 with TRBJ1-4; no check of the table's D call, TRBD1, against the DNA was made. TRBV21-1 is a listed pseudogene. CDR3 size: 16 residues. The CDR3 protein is CASSILDRSTNEKLFF. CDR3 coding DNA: TGTGCCAGCAGCATCCTGGACAGGTCAACTAATGAAAAACTGTTTTTT.

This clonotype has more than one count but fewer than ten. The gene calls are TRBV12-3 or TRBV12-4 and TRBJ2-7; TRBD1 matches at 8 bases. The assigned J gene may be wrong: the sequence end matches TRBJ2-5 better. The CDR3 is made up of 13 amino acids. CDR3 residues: CASSSTGDGTQYF. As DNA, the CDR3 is TGTGCCAGCAGTTCGACAGGGGATGGGACCCAGTACTTC.

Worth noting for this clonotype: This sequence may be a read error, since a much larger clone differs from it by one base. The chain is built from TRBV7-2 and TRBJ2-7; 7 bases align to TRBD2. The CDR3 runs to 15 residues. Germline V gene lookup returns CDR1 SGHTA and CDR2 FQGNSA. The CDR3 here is CAGSLGGSSSYEQYF. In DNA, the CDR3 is TGTGCCGGCAGCCTCGGGGGGTCGAGCTCCTACGAGCAGTACTTC.